These 8 T cell receptor beta chains share one sample of origin, sequenced in a study of response to subunit inactivated influenza vaccine. TCRdb re-derived calls from the RT-PCR reads in MiXCR, one entry per CDR3 protein. The repertoire has roughly 500,000 distinct CDR3 sequences, around a quarter of them found once; the top ten carry about 3%. These data also featured in a second study, about T cells expressing NK-cell markers. From that report: A 5'RACE template switching approach incorporating UMIs was used to make TCR beta cDNA.

The sequencing used CD4+ T cells sorted from PBMCs, collected 11 to 12 days after vaccination. The receptors derive from a man aged 45 to 65 who received an inactivated influenza vaccine.

This chain connects TRBV7-9 to TRBJ2-7, with 8 bases fitting TRBD2. The V segment lost 2 bases and the J segment 5 bases; nucleotides outside the gene matches: 11. CDR3 length: 16 amino acids. The germline CDR1 and CDR2 sequences are SEHNR and FQNEAQ (reference sequence). The CDR3, as DNA: TGTGCCAGCAGCTTATCGGGGAGGCGGGAGGAGGACGAGCAGTACTTC. Amino acid sequence: CASSLSGRREEDEQYF.

The chain has TRBV12-2 and TRBJ1-2; the table calls TRBD1, which could not be checked here. TRBV12-2 counts as a pseudogene. This CDR3 comprises 18 residues. The chain's CDR3 is CASRLASGQGPSNYGYTF. The CDR3 DNA reads TGTGCAAGTCGCTTAGCGTCGGGACAGGGGCCCTCTAACTATGGCTACACCTTC.

This clonotype was observed many times. CDR3 sequence reads: CASSVRGGTGELFF. The CDR3 DNA reads as TGTGCCAGCAGCGTCCGGGGAGGCACCGGGGAGCTGTTTTTT. The rearrangement uses TRBV9 and TRBJ2-2; D possibly corresponds to TRBD2 (6 bases). This CDR3 has 14 amino acids. From germline, CDR1 is SGDLS and CDR2 YYNGEE. Trimming took off 2 bases at V and 4 bases at J, with 9 bases between the two ends.

The chain carries TRBV12-3 or TRBV12-4 and TRBJ2-7; 11 bases agree with TRBD1. CDR3 size: 15 residues. V was pared by 5 bases and J by 2 bases, with 5 bases of the junction left unmatched. CDR3 amino acids: CASSHPGQGAYEQYF. The CDR3 region has the DNA TGTGCCAGCAGTCATCCGGGACAGGGGGCCTACGAGCAGTACTTC.

The chain carries TRBV9 and TRBJ1-1; D call uncertain. This CDR3 is built from 15 residues. CDR1 SGDLS and CDR2 YYNGEE come from the germline V gene. Trimming removed 0 bases from V and 0 bases from J, with 9 bases in between. The CDR3 DNA reads TGTGCCAGCAGCGTAGCTCCGGAGATGAACACTGAAGCTTTCTTT. Encoded protein: CASSVAPEMNTEAFF.

This clonotype was observed a single time. This chain links TRBV27 with TRBJ2-5; TRBD2 agrees at 10 bases. CDR1 is MNHEY, CDR2 SMNVEV, per germline (reference sequence). V shed 6 bases, J shed 4 bases, and the junction held 8 bases outside the gene matches. CDR3 size: 15 residues. CDR3 coding DNA: TGTGCCAGCAGCGGAGCGGGAGGGACGCGAGAGACCCAGTACTTC. Its protein product is CASSGAGGTRETQYF.

The V and J genes are TRBV29-1 and TRBJ2-7, with TRBD1 as a possible D gene (5 bases). The CDR3 totals 12 residues. CDR1 is SQVTM and CDR2 is ANQGSEA in the germline V gene. Between the trimmed V and J ends, which lost 6 bases and 0 bases, there was a span of 9 bases. The CDR3, as DNA: TGCAGCGTCAGGGTGAGCTCCTACGAGCAGTACTTC. Translation: CSVRVSSYEQYF.

V gene TRBV4-3 combines with J gene TRBJ2-7; D is uncertain. Trimming stripped 0 bases from V and 0 bases from J, with 6 bases between. CDR3 size: 14 residues. Germline V lookup: CDR1 LGHNA, CDR2 YSLEER. CDR3: CASSQESHSYEQYF. The CDR3 bases are TGCGCCAGCAGCCAAGAATCGCACTCCTACGAGCAGTACTTC.